The clone carrying this TCR beta chain was recorded a few times. TCRdb reanalysed the 5' RACE reads using MiXCR and keeps one entry per CDR3 protein. The data show over 50,000 distinct CDR3 sequences, 8% to 10% seen once. Trimming removed 7 bases from V and 10 bases from J, with 19 bases in between. The CDR3 loop spans 13 amino acids. Per germline, CDR1 MNHNS and CDR2 SASEGT. The data are from a study of early T cells in non-severe SARS-CoV-2 infection. The chain has TRBV6-1 and TRBJ1-1; D gene ambiguous. Sequencing was done on a sample of whole blood. The TCR originated in an adult who was a healthcare worker with PCR-confirmed SARS-CoV-2 infection or an uninfected control (not recorded which). The CDR3 spells CASTRRVVGVAFF. CDR3 coding DNA: TGTGCCAGCACCCGAAGGGTAGTTGGAGTAGCTTTCTTT.